The clone carrying this T cell receptor (beta chain) was counted a single time. The antigen remains unidentified. This sample is drawn from a study of breast tumors, draining lymph nodes, adjacent tissues. Study results and caveats: Compared with basal-like, luminal-like tumors shared significantly more repertoire with nontumor tissue. The lymph node origin of tumor T cells was framed as consistent with a hypothesis, not demonstrated. Tumor repertoires ranked between lymph nodes and nontumor tissue in diversity, with V and J gene preferences. The data were judged consistent with most tumor T cells coming from lymph node and expanding in tumor.

Each CDR3 protein gets one entry after TCRdb re-called the multiplex PCR reads with MiXCR. The data show approximately 23,000 distinct CDR3 sequences, approximately 63% seen once. The sequence was collected from a female donor with breast cancer. Some clones in this sample may be carry-over from other donors' samples. Sequencing input: tumor-adjacent breast tissue.

The CDR3 reads CASSEGRGGSVGEQYF. The CDR3 DNA is TGTGCCAGCAGTGAAGGCCGGGGCGGGAGTGTCGGCGAGCAGTACTTC. The chain joins TRBV6-1 to TRBJ2-7; 7 bases match TRBD2. This CDR3 is built from 16 residues. From germline, CDR1 is MNHNS and CDR2 SASEGT. The V segment lost 1 base and the J segment 6 bases; nucleotides outside the gene matches: 12.